What follows is one T cell receptor beta chain and its context. Original methodology: Using reference gene primer amplification, nucleated cell counts were estimated. TCRdb's copy holds only in-frame clones and misses some; the assay was immunoSEQ multiplex PCR. V, J and clone size were drawn from that table, and D and trimming were deduced from the DNA. There are around 180,000 clones in the sample; about four fifths occur only once, and about 10% lies in the top ten. The source of the sample is a study of blood T cell repertoires in COVID-19. CDR3 length: 12 amino acids. Germline CDR1 is SQVTM and CDR2 is ANQGSEA. Trimming stripped 6 bases from V and 0 bases from J, with 9 bases between.

This receptor was taken from an elderly woman with active or convalescent COVID-19. Sample: peripheral blood. This chain joins TRBV29-1 and TRBJ2-7; possibly TRBD1 for D (5 bases). CDR3 in DNA: TGCAGCGTAGAGACAGTCTCCTACGAGCAGTACTTC. It translates to CSVETVSYEQYF.